This paragraph reports one T cell receptor (beta chain). The antigen is undetermined. This sample was taken from a study of shared clonotypes between healthy human individuals. Study-wide background: The plates for each donor numbered three CD4 naive, three CD4 memory, two CD8 naive and one CD8 memory. Notes on the study in general: The sharing of 4.5% to 5% of naive CD4 clonotypes was seen across several donors. Non-shared clonotypes had lower generation probabilities than clonotypes shared by all four sorted-subset donors.

CD8 cells classed as naive were CD45RO-negative and positively selected for CCR7, excluding terminally differentiated effector memory CD45RA+ cells. The protocol was immunoSEQ multiplex PCR, while the TCRdb copy is restricted to in-frame clones and leaves out a portion. Of some 2,000,000 clones listed, about 95% are singletons. The germline gives CDR1 MNHEY, CDR2 SVGAGI. The CDR3 spans 14 residues. The V end was cut by 2 bases, the J end by 3 bases, with 10 bases between. Input material: naive CD8+ T cells sorted from blood. The clonotype comes from a man younger than 35 in good health. The V call is TRBV6-5, the J call TRBJ1-2; D might be TRBD1 (6 bases). The chain's CDR3 is CASSYRGTDYGYTF. For the CDR3, the DNA is TGTGCCAGCAGTTACAGGGGGACCGACTATGGCTACACCTTC.